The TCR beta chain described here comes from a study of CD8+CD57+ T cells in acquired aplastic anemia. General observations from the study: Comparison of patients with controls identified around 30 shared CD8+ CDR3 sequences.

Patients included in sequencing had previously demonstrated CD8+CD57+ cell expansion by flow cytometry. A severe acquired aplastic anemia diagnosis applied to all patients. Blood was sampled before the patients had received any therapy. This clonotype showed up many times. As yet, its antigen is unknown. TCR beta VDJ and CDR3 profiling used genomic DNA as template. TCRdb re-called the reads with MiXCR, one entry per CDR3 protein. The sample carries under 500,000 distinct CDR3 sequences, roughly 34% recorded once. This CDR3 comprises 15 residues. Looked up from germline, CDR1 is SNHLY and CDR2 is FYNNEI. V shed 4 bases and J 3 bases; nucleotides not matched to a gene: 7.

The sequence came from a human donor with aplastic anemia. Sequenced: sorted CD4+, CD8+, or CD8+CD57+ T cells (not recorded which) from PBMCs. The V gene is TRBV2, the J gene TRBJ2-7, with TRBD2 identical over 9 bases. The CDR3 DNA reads TGTGCCAGCAGTGGGGGAGCGGGGGGCTTCTACGAGCAGTACTTC. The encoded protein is CASSGGAGGFYEQYF.